The T cell receptor (beta chain) under discussion was sequenced for a study of OX40 agonist ivuxolimab in advanced cancers. Comments on this clone: Its specificity is not known. Other DNA sequences of this sample code for an identical CDR3.

Per the germline V gene, CDR1 is MDHEN and CDR2 is SYDVKM. V lost 2 bases and J lost 0, with 11 bases in between. The CDR3 totals 16 residues. Autoimmune disease history or systemic immunosuppression disqualified patients. TCRdb's table, derived via immunoSEQ multiplex PCR, lists solely in-frame clones and lacks some. The sample yields approximately 66,000 clones, around 85% seen once. Study-wide results and caveats: Clones of CD4+ and CD8+ blood T cells grew by week 6 at doses of 0.1 to 3.0 mg/kg. Normalized T-cell clonal expansion was also low in a subset of nonresponders.

The chain carries TRBV28 and TRBJ2-4; the D gene is possibly TRBD1 (6 bases). The sequence came from an adult with an advanced solid tumor such as melanoma, head and neck, liver or kidney cancer. The starting material was CD4+ or CD8+ T cells sorted from blood, obtained in a trial of the OX40 agonist ivuxolimab. This CDR3 is CASSLGGQLAKNIQYF. CDR3 bases: TGTGCCAGCAGTTTAGGAGGACAGCTAGCCAAAAACATTCAGTACTTC.